Given below is one T cell receptor beta chain in context. Its antigen is still unknown. The data originate from a study of T cell responses to AZD1222 COVID-19 vaccine. Overall study results and limits: Donors in the cohort were predominantly white British and more often female, and clonal diversity was possibly underestimated. Elevations in Spike-specific TCR breadth and depth followed administration of two AZD1222 doses. No repertoire was sampled before or during the peak T cell response, only after it. Regions left unmutated in variants are reportedly the target of nearly half of spike-specific TCRs.

Measured with immunoSEQ multiplex PCR; TCRdb has only the in-frame clones, and not every one. The table lists some 100,000 clones, over 90% of them singletons, with more than 1.5% in the top ten. V was clipped by 5 bases and J by 1 base, with 18 bases between them. Germline CDR1 MDHEN, CDR2 SYDVKM. The CDR3 consists of 17 residues. The receptor was isolated from an adult in good health. The gene calls are TRBV28 and TRBJ1-3; no definite D call. Sequenced material: peripheral blood, taken on day 0 of AZD1222 vaccination. The CDR3 spells CASSPSPGSLSGNTIYF. The CDR3 DNA sequence: TGTGCCAGCAGTCCTTCGCCGGGATCCTTATCTGGAAACACCATATATTTT. Drawing the rest from reference TRBV28 and TRBJ1-3, the complete variable domain is DVKVTQSSRYLVKRTGEKVFLECVQDMDHENMFWYRQDPGLGLRLIYFSYDVKMKEKGDIPEGYSVSREKKERFSLILESASTNQTSMYLCASSPSPGSLSGNTIYFGEGSWLTVV.